A selection of T cell receptor beta chains follows, all from one sample in a study of cytomegalovirus exposure and HLA in healthy donors. Clones were read by immunoSEQ multiplex PCR, and TCRdb kept only the in-frame ones, dropping some. Among about 140,000 clones listed, 73% were seen once. Source material: PBMCs. The source of these receptors is a human donor in good health. Both conserved end residues are part of each CDR3. The D gene is left open where the match is weak. Where a row states a size, it is once, few, many or the class of an expanded clone; other rows omit it.

cdr3_aa,cdr3_nt,v_call,d_call,cdr3_length,clone_size,j_call
CASSWGLAGTGELFF,TGTGCCAGCAGCTGGGGACTAGCGGGGACCGGGGAGCTGTTTTTT,TRBV7-3,TRBD2,15,few,TRBJ2-2
CASSPGGAKNIQYF,TGTGCCAGCAGTCCCGGCGGAGCCAAAAACATTCAGTACTTC,TRBV5-6,.,14,.,TRBJ2-4
CASWESRGGAEDTQYF,TGTGCCAGCTGGGAGAGCCGCGGGGGGGCCGAAGATACGCAGTATTTT,TRBV28,TRBD2,16,.,TRBJ2-3
CASSESGLGLETQYF,TGCGCCAGCAGTGAGTCTGGACTAGGTTTGGAGACCCAGTACTTC,TRBV10-2,TRBD2,15,.,TRBJ2-5
CASSRDRGSTEAFF,TGTGCCAGCTCGAGGGACAGGGGATCCACTGAAGCTTTCTTT,TRBV18,TRBD1,14,few,TRBJ1-1
CASRSWTANTEAFF,TGTGCCAGCAGATCATGGACAGCGAACACTGAAGCTTTCTTT,TRBV5-4,.,14,.,TRBJ1-1
CASSVGGLGTEAFF,TGTGCCAGCAGCGTAGGGGGTTTGGGGACAGAAGCTTTCTTT,TRBV9,.,14,.,TRBJ1-1
CASSPDSGRAKQFF,TGTGCCAGCAGCCCAGACAGCGGGAGGGCCAAACAGTTCTTC,TRBV9,TRBD2,14,.,TRBJ2-1
CSVEGQNAGELFF,TGCAGCGTTGAAGGTCAGAACGCCGGGGAGCTGTTTTTT,TRBV29-1,.,13,.,TRBJ2-2
CASSPRTGGDYGYTF,TGTGCCAGCTCACCGAGGACAGGGGGCGACTATGGCTACACCTTC,TRBV18,TRBD1,15,.,TRBJ1-2
CTSSQVPSGEVPREQYF,TGCACCAGCAGCCAAGTTCCTAGCGGAGAGGTCCCCCGCGAGCAGTACTTC,TRBV1,.,17,.,TRBJ2-7
CASSRRTGQETQYF,TGCGCCAGCAGCCGAAGGACAGGGCAAGAGACCCAGTACTTC,TRBV5-1,TRBD1,14,.,TRBJ2-5
CASSTGGEQYF,TGTGCCAGCAGCACAGGGGGTGAGCAGTACTTC,TRBV5-5,TRBD1,11,.,TRBJ2-7
CASSLESYSSSYEQYF,TGTGCCAGCAGCTTAGAATCGTACTCTAGCTCCTACGAGCAGTACTTC,TRBV11-3,.,16,few,TRBJ2-7